Detailed here is one T cell receptor (beta chain). As yet, its antigen is unknown. The genomic DNA of each subset was split evenly across several immunoSEQ plates. Sequencing used immunoSEQ multiplex PCR; TCRdb keeps in-frame clones, though not all of them. The data show 2 million to 2.5 million clones, around 95% seen once. V was pared by 6 bases and J by 7 bases, with 16 bases between. Germline lookup yields CDR1 MGHDK and CDR2 SYGVNS. This CDR3 is built from 13 residues. This record comes from a study of shared clonotypes between healthy human individuals. For the study at large: The study used three CD4 naive, three CD4 memory, two CD8 naive and one CD8 memory plate per donor. Whole-study results and caveats: Rarefaction demonstrated incomplete sorted-subset sequencing despite large depth. Non-shared clonotypes showed lower generation probabilities than clonotypes common to all four donors.

The TCR was taken from a man younger than 30 in good health. This chain uses TRBV25-1 with TRBJ2-7, with a possible D match to TRBD1 (7 bases). Sequences were obtained from naive CD4+ T cells sorted from blood. Specified subset: CD45RA+ positively selected. CDR3 sequence reads: CASSPGGPQEQYF. The CDR3 region has the DNA TGTGCCAGCAGCCCAGGGGGGCCCCAGGAGCAGTACTTC.